These 11 T cell receptor beta chains were sequenced from one sample in a study of blood T cell repertoires in COVID-19. Sequenced by immunoSEQ multiplex PCR; TCRdb stores in-frame clones only, minus some. The table shows approximately 150,000 clones, with approximately 80% occurring only once. Sequencing input: PBMCs or T cells enriched from blood (not recorded which). Receptors were obtained from a man between 65 and 85 years old who had been exposed to COVID-19.

The chain uses TRBV27 and TRBJ2-1; 9 bases are a match to TRBD2. Germline V CDR1 and CDR2: MNHEY, SMNVEV (reference sequence). V was clipped by 6 bases and J by 5 bases; unmatched bases: 8. The CDR3 has 15 amino acids. DNA of the CDR3: TGTGCCAGCAGCGAACAGGGACTAGCTAACAATGAGCAGTTCTTC. Its translation: CASSEQGLANNEQFF.

CDR3 in DNA: TGTGCCAGCAGTTACACAAGTATTACAACTAATGAAAAACTGTTTTTT. Residues: CASSYTSITTNEKLFF. This chain links TRBV6-5 with TRBJ1-4; no reliable D call. The CDR3 length is 16 residues. CDR1 MNHEY and CDR2 SVGAGI come from the germline V gene. Trimming left V 2 bases short and J 0 bases short, with 10 bases between.

The gene calls are TRBV6-2 or TRBV6-3 and TRBJ1-5; D might be TRBD1 (5 bases). V was cut by 4 bases and J by 7 bases, with 11 bases left in between. This CDR3 has 13 residues. Germline V gene sequence: CDR1 MNHEY, CDR2 SVGEGT. CDR3 sequence: CASSWKGRQPQHF. The CDR3 nucleotides read TGTGCCAGCAGTTGGAAGGGGAGGCAGCCCCAGCATTTT.

This chain links TRBV5-1 with TRBJ2-5; 9 nucleotides align to TRBD2. CDR1 is SGHRS and CDR2 is YFSETQ in the germline V gene. J gave up 5 bases and V 0 bases, and 8 bases lay outside the gene matches. The CDR3 extends over 16 amino acids. The CDR3: CASSLAGGGAGETQYF. CDR3 nucleotides: TGCGCCAGCAGCTTGGCCGGCGGGGGGGCCGGGGAGACCCAGTACTTC.

The CDR3 coding sequence is TGTGCCAGCAGCCGTACAGGGAACACTGAAGCTTTCTTT. Its translation is CASSRTGNTEAFF. The gene calls are TRBV11-1 and TRBJ1-1; TRBD1 is a possible D gene (5 bases). V lost 5 bases, J lost 1 base, and 8 bases lay in between. In germline, CDR1 is SGHAT, CDR2 FQDESV (reference sequence). The CDR3 has 13 amino acids. Based on the CDR3 plus reference TRBV11-1 and TRBJ1-1, the full variable domain is EAEVAQSPRYKITEKSQAVAFWCDPISGHATLYWYRQILGQGPELLVQFQDESVVDDSQLPKDRFSAERLKGVDSTLKIQPAELGDSAMYLCASSRTGNTEAFFGQGTRLTVV.

The V call is TRBV6-1, the J call TRBJ2-7, with 12 positions matching TRBD2. Germline-derived CDR1 and CDR2 are MNHNS and SASEGT. CDR3 size: 15 residues. V shed 3 bases, J shed 4 bases, and the junction held 4 bases outside the gene matches. The CDR3, as DNA: TGTGCCAGCAGTGACGGGGGGACTAGCGGGTACGAGCAGTACTTC. The encoded protein is CASSDGGTSGYEQYF.

V usage is TRBV5-4 and J usage is TRBJ2-7, with 7 bases matching TRBD1. J gave up 5 bases and V 1 base, and 6 bases lay outside the gene matches. This CDR3 has 14 amino acids. Germline lookup yields CDR1 SGHNT and CDR2 YYREEE (reference sequence). The CDR3 nucleotides read TGTGCCAGCAGCTTGTCCCAGGGGGAAAACGAGCAGTACTTC. Translated, it gives CASSLSQGENEQYF.

This clone came up a few times. V and J are TRBV30 and TRBJ1-2, with a tentative D call TRBD1 (6 bases). V was clipped by 3 bases and J by 8 bases, with 10 bases between them. The CDR3 runs 11 residues. The V gene's germline CDR1 is GTSNPN and CDR2 SVGIG (reference sequence). The DNA for the CDR3 is TGTGCCTGGAGACTTGGGGGCGGCTACACCTTC. It encodes CAWRLGGGYTF.

J is TRBJ2-3 and V is TRBV28; a weak D match, TRBD2 (5 bases). The CDR3 has 13 amino acids. Germline V gives CDR1 MDHEN, CDR2 SYDVKM. V shed 11 bases and J shed 2 bases, with 14 bases lying between them. The CDR3 DNA follows: TGTGCCGCGGGCCCGAGGGTCACAGATACGCAGTATTTT. Translation gives CAAGPRVTDTQYF.

V and J are TRBV19 and TRBJ2-7, with TRBD2 matching over 13 bases. The CDR3 covers 15 residues. V lost 3 bases, J lost 9 bases, and 8 bases stayed unmatched. The germline V gene has CDR1 LNHDA and CDR2 SQIVND (reference sequence). CDR3 bases: TGTGCCAGTAGTATTAGGACTAGCGGGAGTTGCGGGCAGTACTTC. It codes for CASSIRTSGSCGQYF. Full variable domain (remainder filled in from reference TRBV19 and TRBJ2-7): DGGITQSPKYLFRKEGQNVTLSCEQNLNHDAMYWYRQDPGQGLRLIYYSQIVNDFQKGDIAEGYSVSREKKESFPLTVTSAQKNPTAFYLCASSIRTSGSCGQYFGPGTRLTVT.

This clone was counted a few times. The rearrangement uses TRBV12-5 and TRBJ1-1, with TRBD1 identical over 8 bases. The V and J ends lost 1 base and 4 bases, in that order; junction bases with no gene match: 2. The CDR3 totals 14 residues. The germline gives CDR1 LGHNT, CDR2 FRNRAP. CDR3 bases: TGTGCTAGTGGTTTGGCAGGGGGCGGCACTGAAGCTTTCTTT. As protein: CASGLAGGGTEAFF.